The 21 T cell receptor beta chains below come from one sample, sequenced in a study of post-analysis software for immune sequencing data (dated by TCRdb to between 2014 and 2017). Library preparation was by PCR. Instrument on record: Illumina HiSeq 2500. To reduce PCR and sequencing biases, unique molecular identifiers were incorporated into the TCR beta cDNA libraries. Using fastp trimming at Q25 and MiXCR clonotype assembly, TCRdb reanalyzed the public sequencing data and kept in-frame beta chains. Each record represents a unique CDR3 protein, reported with the most common genes and DNA among its rows. Across this sample there are some 800,000 distinct CDR3 sequences, with about half seen only once. 4.9% of the sample belongs to the ten largest clones. Paper-wide results and their limitations: Significantly higher frequencies in patients than in controls were found for five or six TRBV segments, including TRBV5-6, TRBV5-1 and TRBV20-1.

These TCRs are of unknown antigen specificity. Sequences were obtained from blood. These receptors originate from a girl aged 5 to 17 with multiple sclerosis.

This clonotype was observed a handful of times. V is TRBV20-1 and J is TRBJ2-7; 15 bases line up with TRBD2. Per germline, CDR1 DFQATT and CDR2 SNEGSKA (reference sequence). This CDR3 is built from 17 residues. J gave up 0 bases and V 5 bases, and 8 bases lay outside the gene matches. The CDR3 nucleotides are TGCAGTGCTTCCGGGACTAGCGGGAGGACCCCCTCCTACGAGCAGTACTTC. Translation gives CSASGTSGRTPSYEQYF.

This clonotype was recorded once. Relative to the germline gene, one junction end is altered; a read error may explain this. CDR3 region: CSGGVQRAKNIQYF. The CDR3 nucleotides are TGTAGCGGCGGTGTCCAGAGGGCCAAAAACATTCAGTACTTC. The chain uses TRBV29-1 and TRBJ2-4; D might be TRBD2 (6 bases). Per the germline V gene, CDR1 is SQVTM and CDR2 is ANQGSEA. The CDR3 is made up of 14 amino acids. Combining the CDR3 with reference TRBV29-1 and TRBJ2-4 gives the whole variable domain SAVISQKPSRDICQRGTSLTIQCQVDSQVTMMFWYRQQPGQSLTLIATANQGSEATYESGFVIDKFPISRPNLTFSTLTVSNMSPEDSSIYLCSGGVQRAKNIQYFGAGTRLSVL.

CDR3 protein: CASRSTGTGHLPYGYTF. The DNA of the CDR3 is TGTGCCAGCAGAAGTACCGGGACAGGCCACCTACCCTATGGCTACACCTTC. The chain employs TRBV3-1 and TRBJ1-2, with 8 positions matching TRBD1. The junction had 16 bases not matched to a gene; V was cut back by 6 bases and J by 4 bases. This CDR3 is 17 amino acids long. CDR1 LGHDT and CDR2 YNNKEL come from the germline V gene (reference sequence). Drawing the rest from reference TRBV3-1 and TRBJ1-2, the complete variable domain is DTAVSQTPKYLVTQMGNDKSIKCEQNLGHDTMYWYKQDSKKFLKIMFSYNNKELIINETVPNRFSPKSPDKAHLNLHINSLELGDSAVYFCASRSTGTGHLPYGYTFGSGTRLTVV.

The chain combines TRBV6-2 or TRBV6-3 with TRBJ2-7; 10 nucleotides match TRBD1. After removal of 8 bases from V and 6 bases from J, the junction contained 10 bases not matched to a gene. Germline CDR1 MNHEY, CDR2 SVGEGT. The CDR3 covers 14 residues. The CDR3 bases are TGTGCCAGCCACCGGGACAGGGGAATTGGCGAGCAGTACTTC. Protein: CASHRDRGIGEQYF.

The chain carries TRBV6-6 and TRBJ1-2; 8 nucleotides agree with TRBD1. From germline, CDR1 is MNHNY and CDR2 SVGAGI (reference sequence). The CDR3 is 17 residues long. V dropped 5 bases and J dropped 0; count of bases not matched to a gene: 11. The CDR3 reads CASSPVLSQGANYGYTF. The CDR3 coding sequence is TGTGCCAGCAGTCCCGTTTTATCACAGGGGGCTAACTATGGCTACACCTTC.

A few counts support this clonotype. Relative to the germline gene, one junction end is altered; a read error may explain this. J is TRBJ1-1 and V is TRBV13; D is perhaps TRBD1 (5 bases). Germline V gene lookup returns CDR1 PRHDT and CDR2 FYEKMQ (reference sequence). CDR3 length: 14 amino acids. The CDR3 DNA follows: TGTGCCAGCAGCGTAGGGGTAATAGACACTGAAGCTTTCTTT. Protein sequence: CASSVGVIDTEAFF.

The CDR3 here is CASSRQAGLRDEQFF. The CDR3 coding sequence is TGTGCCAGCAGTCGTCAGGCGGGGCTCAGGGATGAGCAGTTCTTC. The V and J genes are TRBV6-5 and TRBJ2-1; D is possibly TRBD2 (6 bases). This CDR3 comprises 15 residues. The germline CDR1 and CDR2 sequences are MNHEY and SVGAGI. The ends were cut back, 5 bases at V and 8 bases at J, with 19 bases in the middle.

This clonotype occurred a few times. The V and J genes are TRBV15 and TRBJ2-3; unclear D gene. Trimming left V 1 base short and J 6 bases short, with 11 bases between. The germline CDR1 and CDR2 sequences are LNHNV and YYDKDF (reference sequence). The CDR3 consists of 14 residues. The CDR3 loop reads CATSRVESADTQYF. The CDR3 nucleotides read TGTGCCACCAGCAGAGTAGAGTCAGCTGATACGCAGTATTTT.

This chain joins TRBV5-6 and TRBJ2-1, with TRBD2 matching over 10 bases. V shed 3 bases and J 4 bases; nucleotides not matched to a gene: 22. This CDR3 has 21 residues. Germline V gene lookup returns CDR1 SGHDT and CDR2 YYEEEE. The CDR3 nucleotides are TGTGCCAGCAGCTCCCGCTCCGGGACTAGCGTGAGCCTGGGCCCTTACAATGAGCAGTTCTTC. Its translation is CASSSRSGTSVSLGPYNEQFF.

This clonotype was detected once. The chain joins TRBV4-3 to TRBJ2-6; the match to TRBD1 covers 9 bases. Germline trimming cut 0 bases from V and 4 bases from J; bases unmatched to any gene: 13. This CDR3 has 20 residues. Germline CDR1 and CDR2: LGHNA and YSLEER. As DNA, the CDR3 is TGCGCCAGCAGCCAAGAGAGGGATACATGGACAGGGGCCGGGGCCAACGTCCTGACTTTC. This codes for CASSQERDTWTGAGANVLTF.

This clonotype was seen only once. A read error may account for a junction end that differs from germline. The V gene is TRBV5-6, the J gene TRBJ2-7; D may be TRBD1 or TRBD2 (5 bases each). CDR1 and CDR2 from the germline V gene are SGHDT and YYEEEE. This CDR3 contains 13 residues. The CDR3 nucleotides read TGTGCCGGCAGCTTGGGGGACGGTTGGGAGCAGTACTTC. This codes for CAGSLGDGWEQYF.

V usage is TRBV12-3 or TRBV12-4 and J usage is TRBJ1-1, with TRBD1 as a possible D gene (5 bases). The CDR3 contains 13 residues. Trimming shortened V by 5 bases and J by 4 bases, and 11 bases separated the two germline ends. This CDR3 reads CASSPQGVTEAFF. For the CDR3, the DNA is TGTGCCAGCAGTCCGCAGGGAGTCACTGAAGCTTTCTTT.

This clonotype has just a few counts. This chain connects TRBV7-9 to TRBJ2-3; D may be TRBD2 (6 bases). The CDR3 contains 15 residues. Between the trimmed V and J ends, which lost 3 bases and 5 bases, there was a span of 15 bases. From germline, CDR1 is SEHNR and CDR2 FQNEAQ (reference sequence). CDR3 residues: CASSFGQRRVDTQYF. The CDR3 coding sequence is TGTGCCAGCAGCTTTGGCCAGCGGAGGGTAGATACGCAGTATTTT.

The J gene is TRBJ1-1, the V gene TRBV12-3 or TRBV12-4, with D unresolved. The CDR3 has 14 residues. Trimming shortened V by 1 base and J by 4 bases, and 10 bases separated the two germline ends. CDR3 sequence: CASSLDRVITEAFF. The CDR3 bases are TGTGCCAGCAGTTTAGATAGGGTAATCACTGAAGCTTTCTTT.

The V and J genes are TRBV12-3 or TRBV12-4 and TRBJ2-7; D could derive from TRBD1 or TRBD2 (5 bases each). V gave up 3 bases and J gave up 12 bases, with 12 bases separating them. The CDR3 contains 11 residues. Here the CDR3 reads CASSFGQGVYF. CDR3 DNA: TGTGCCAGCAGTTTCGGGCAGGGAGTGTACTTC.

The chain employs TRBV4-3 and TRBJ2-6, with no clear D. The CDR3 covers 16 residues. Germline V lookup: CDR1 LGHNA, CDR2 YSLEER. Trimming removed 0 bases from V and 2 bases from J, with 8 bases in between. CDR3 nucleotide sequence: TGCGCCAGCAGCCAAGAATCGACAACTGGGGCCAACGTCCTGACTTTC. This encodes CASSQESTTGANVLTF.

This chain connects TRBV19 to TRBJ2-3; TRBD2 matches 11 bases. CDR1 and CDR2 (germline): LNHDA, SQIVND (reference sequence). This CDR3 is built from 16 residues. V trimming: 7 bases; J trimming: 5 bases; junction bases outside the gene matches: 11. CDR3 nucleotides: TGTGCCAGTATAGAGACTAGCGGGATCTATCAAGATACGCAGTATTTT. Residues: CASIETSGIYQDTQYF.

This clonotype was counted only a few times. The V call is TRBV29-1, the J call TRBJ2-7, with D maybe TRBD1 (5 bases). This CDR3 spans 13 amino acids. Germline V gene sequence: CDR1 SQVTM, CDR2 ANQGSEA. V shed 2 bases and J shed 3 bases, with 11 bases lying between them. The CDR3 protein is CSVEIGQGYEQYF. CDR3 coding DNA: TGCAGCGTTGAAATAGGGCAGGGCTACGAGCAGTACTTC.

The sample holds a few counts of this clonotype. The chain joins TRBV20-1 to TRBJ2-5, with 10 positions matching TRBD1. Germline V gene sequence: CDR1 DFQATT, CDR2 SNEGSKA (reference sequence). The CDR3 has 14 residues. V lost 6 bases, J lost 5 bases, and 9 bases stayed unmatched. CDR3 bases: TGCAGTGCGGAGGGACAGGGGACGTTGGAGACCCAGTACTTC. This sequence encodes CSAEGQGTLETQYF.

This clonotype came up a few times. The V and J genes are TRBV29-1 and TRBJ2-1, with TRBD2 matching over 14 bases. Germline loops: CDR1 SQVTM, CDR2 ANQGSEA. V was clipped by 3 bases and J by 9 bases; unmatched bases: 4. The CDR3 runs 14 residues. CDR3 loop: CSVEGLAGVVEQFF. Here the CDR3 DNA reads TGCAGCGTTGAGGGACTAGCGGGAGTAGTTGAGCAGTTCTTC.

The chain employs TRBV29-1 and TRBJ1-1; D might be TRBD1 (6 bases). This CDR3 comprises 13 residues. Trimming removed 6 bases from V and 6 bases from J, with 17 bases in between. Germline V lookup: CDR1 SQVTM, CDR2 ANQGSEA. The CDR3 sequence: CSVGQTGSAEAFF. DNA of the CDR3: TGCAGCGTCGGACAAACAGGGAGCGCTGAAGCTTTCTTT.